Presented here are 32 T cell receptor beta chains from one specimen sequenced in a study of T cells in Graves' hyperthyroidism and ophthalmopathy. Amplified regions were TCR beta CDR3 sequences from RNA transcripts. TCR CDR3 regions were first amplified by RT-PCR with HTBI primers. TCRdb re-derived calls from the multiplex PCR reads in MiXCR, one entry per CDR3 protein. The data show some 620,000 distinct CDR3 sequences, 15% to 20% seen once. Sequenced material: blood. These receptor sequences come from a woman in her 30s with Graves' hyperthyroidism.

This clonotype came up many times. The CDR3 DNA follows: TGCAGTGCGGTCCCGGGGCTAGCGGAAAGGGAGCAGTACTTC. As protein: CSAVPGLAEREQYF. V is TRBV20-1 and J is TRBJ2-7; 7 bases agree with TRBD2. CDR3 size: 14 residues. J lost 7 bases, V lost 6 bases, and 15 bases had no gene match. CDR1 DFQATT and CDR2 SNEGSKA come from the germline V gene (reference sequence).

This clonotype was seen many times. CDR3 sequence reads: CASGPRAEETQYF. As DNA, the CDR3 is TGTGCCAGCGGGCCTCGGGCAGAAGAGACCCAGTACTTC. V is TRBV12-3 or TRBV12-4 and J is TRBJ2-5; D unresolved. The CDR3 spans 13 residues. The ends were cut back, 8 bases at V and 3 bases at J, with 13 bases in the middle.

A few counts support this clonotype. At one of its ends the junction is not consistent with the germline gene, which may arise from a read error. The chain joins TRBV29-1 to TRBJ2-1; D assignment may be TRBD1 or TRBD2 (5 bases each). The CDR3 extends over 17 amino acids. Germline assignment: CDR1 SQVTM and CDR2 ANQGSEA. The CDR3 loop reads CSVLVRGWAASYNEQSF. The CDR3, as DNA: TGCAGCGTTTTGGTCCGGGGCTGGGCGGCATCCTACAATGAGCAGTCCTTC.

The CDR3 DNA sequence: TGTGCCAGCAGACCAGGGGGTCAGCTGGGGGAGCAGTACTTC. Amino acids: CASRPGGQLGEQYF. The chain couples TRBV27 to TRBJ2-7, with TRBD1 matching 7 bases. Germline-derived CDR1 and CDR2 are MNHEY and SMNVEV (reference sequence). V lost 6 bases, J lost 7 bases, and 12 bases stayed unmatched. This CDR3 region has 14 residues.

This clonotype was counted ten times or more. This chain uses TRBV24-1 with TRBJ1-2; TRBD1 matches at 10 bases. J gave up 4 bases and V 3 bases, and 4 bases lay outside the gene matches. The CDR3 length is 15 residues. Germline loops: CDR1 KGHDR, CDR2 SFDVKD. As DNA, the CDR3 is TGTGCCACCAGTGATCCGGGACAGGGGACCTATGGCTACACCTTC. Its protein product is CATSDPGQGTYGYTF.

This clonotype was seen more than once but under ten times. The CDR3 nucleotides read TGCGCCAGCAGCTTGAAGGAGACACTCTCTGGAAACACCATATATTTT. Its translation is CASSLKETLSGNTIYF. The rearrangement joins TRBV5-1 to TRBJ1-3; D remains ambiguous. Germline V gene sequence: CDR1 SGHRS, CDR2 YFSETQ. The CDR3 has 16 amino acids. The V and J ends lost 1 base and 0 bases respectively, with 11 bases between them.

The genes are TRBV27 and TRBJ1-1, with D unclear. The CDR3 length is 14 residues. The germline V and J ends were trimmed by 3 bases and 3 bases, with 11 bases remaining between them. The germline V gene encodes CDR1 MNHEY and CDR2 SMNVEV (reference sequence). This chain's CDR3 is CASSFQRADTEAFF. The CDR3 DNA reads as TGTGCCAGCAGTTTTCAGAGGGCGGACACTGAAGCTTTCTTT.

V gene TRBV14 combines with J gene TRBJ2-3; perhaps TRBD2 as D (6 bases). This CDR3 is 16 amino acids long. Looked up from germline, CDR1 is SGHDN and CDR2 is FVKESK. V was clipped by 0 bases and J by 0 bases, with 10 bases between them. CDR3 nucleotides: TGTGCCAGCAGCCAAGATCTCGGGACTAGCACAGATACGCAGTATTTT. Translation: CASSQDLGTSTDTQYF.

The DNA for the CDR3 is TGTGCCAGCAGCTTGTTACCGAACTATGGCTACACCTTC. Its protein product is CASSLLPNYGYTF. The chain links TRBV5-8 to TRBJ1-2; D remains ambiguous. Germline-derived CDR1 and CDR2 are SGHTS and YDEGEE. The CDR3 length is 13 residues. V shed 1 base and J shed 2 bases, with 6 bases lying between them.

This clonotype was seen a few times. V usage is TRBV15 and J usage is TRBJ2-2; 7 bases are a match to TRBD2. The CDR3 contains 14 residues. J gave up 5 bases and V 5 bases, and 5 bases lay outside the gene matches. Germline V lookup: CDR1 LNHNV, CDR2 YYDKDF (reference sequence). Here the CDR3 reads CATSGGRGTGELFF. The CDR3 DNA reads as TGTGCCACCAGCGGCGGGAGAGGAACCGGGGAGCTGTTTTTT.

The chain is built from TRBV28 and TRBJ1-3, with D uncertain. V lost 3 bases, J lost 0 bases, and 6 bases lay in between. Germline CDR1 reads MDHEN; CDR2 reads SYDVKM. CDR3 length: 14 residues. The CDR3 here is CASSFTDSGNTIYF. CDR3 sequence (DNA): TGTGCCAGCAGTTTTACAGACTCTGGAAACACCATATATTTT.

V and J are TRBV9 and TRBJ2-2; D gene unclear. V was clipped by 0 bases and J by 8 bases, with 11 bases between them. This CDR3 comprises 14 residues. Germline loops: CDR1 SGDLS, CDR2 YYNGEE. The CDR3 loop reads CASSVDMGLGELFF. CDR3 bases: TGTGCCAGCAGCGTAGATATGGGATTGGGGGAGCTGTTTTTT. The full variable domain, completed using reference TRBV9 and TRBJ2-2, is DSGVTQTPKHLITATGQRVTLRCSPRSGDLSVYWYQQSLDQGLQFLIQYYNGEERAKGNILERFSAQQFPDLHSELNLSSLELGDSALYFCASSVDMGLGELFFGEGSRLTVL.

The chain recombines TRBV7-9 with TRBJ2-5; D is perhaps TRBD2 (7 bases). V was pared by 6 bases and J by 4 bases, with 30 bases between. Per the germline V gene, CDR1 is SEHNR and CDR2 is FQNEAQ (reference sequence). The CDR3 is made up of 19 amino acids. The CDR3 DNA sequence: TGTGCCAGCAGACAAACCCTAACATCCGGGACTACAGGGCGAGAGACCCAGTACTTC. Amino acids: CASRQTLTSGTTGRETQYF.

The rearrangement links TRBV20-1 to TRBJ1-1, with unresolved D. Germline loops: CDR1 DFQATT, CDR2 SNEGSKA (reference sequence). The V gene lost 5 bases and the J gene lost 1 base, with 5 bases spanning the gap. CDR3 length: 11 residues. The CDR3 DNA reads TGCAGTGCTGGCGGGAACACTGAAGCTTTCTTT. Translation gives CSAGGNTEAFF.

In its sample, this clonotype was seen many times. V gene TRBV30 combines with J gene TRBJ2-3; D not certain. From germline, CDR1 is GTSNPN and CDR2 SVGIG (reference sequence). V lost 1 base, J lost 2 bases, and 7 bases lay in between. The CDR3 consists of 13 residues. The CDR3 reads CAWSDSHTDTQYF. The CDR3 DNA sequence: TGTGCCTGGAGTGACTCACACACAGATACGCAGTATTTT.

This clonotype occurred many times. The V and J genes are TRBV2 and TRBJ2-7; D is perhaps TRBD1 (5 bases). This CDR3 has 16 residues. V was clipped by 1 base and J by 0 bases, with 13 bases between them. The germline V gene has CDR1 SNHLY and CDR2 FYNNEI. The CDR3 DNA is TGTGCCAGCAGTGAAGGACAGCTAACCAACTCCTACGAGCAGTACTTC. This translates into CASSEGQLTNSYEQYF.

V is TRBV30 and J is TRBJ2-2; D possibly uses TRBD1 or TRBD2 (5 bases each). Germline V lookup: CDR1 GTSNPN, CDR2 SVGIG (reference sequence). V was clipped by 7 bases and J by 3 bases, with 27 bases between them. The CDR3 spans 18 residues. CDR3 sequence: CASPRDFAGTIDTGELFF. Here the CDR3 DNA reads TGTGCCTCCCCTAGGGATTTTGCAGGGACGATCGACACCGGGGAGCTGTTTTTT.

This clonotype has only a few counts. The chain combines TRBV18 with TRBJ2-3; a possible D gene is TRBD1 (5 bases). The CDR3 loop spans 16 amino acids. Germline assignment: CDR1 KGHSH and CDR2 LQKENI. V gave up 2 bases and J gave up 0 bases, with 12 bases separating them. Here the CDR3 DNA reads TGTGCCAGCTCACCAGCGACAGTCTCTAGCACAGATACGCAGTATTTT. Protein: CASSPATVSSTDTQYF. Together with reference TRBV18 and TRBJ2-3, the CDR3 gives the full variable domain: NAGVMQNPRHLVRRRGQEARLRCSPMKGHSHVYWYRQLPEEGLKFMVYLQKENIIDESGMPKERFSAEFPKEGPSILRIQQVVRGDSAAYFCASSPATVSSTDTQYFGPGTRLTVL.

The rearrangement uses TRBV18 and TRBJ2-1; 10 positions match TRBD2. Germline V CDR1 and CDR2: KGHSH, LQKENI. The CDR3 contains 14 residues. V shed 9 bases, J shed 2 bases, and the junction held 4 bases outside the gene matches. CDR3 bases: TGTGCCAGGTCAACTAGCGGGACCTACAATGAGCAGTTCTTC. This sequence encodes CARSTSGTYNEQFF.

This clonotype was seen many times. The chain combines TRBV12-3 or TRBV12-4 with TRBJ2-1, with 12 nucleotides matching TRBD2. J lost 5 bases, V lost 6 bases, and 8 bases had no gene match. The CDR3 has 16 amino acids. CDR3 loop: CASSPFLAGGHNEQFF. CDR3 DNA: TGTGCCAGCAGCCCATTCCTAGCGGGAGGGCACAATGAGCAGTTCTTC.

This clonotype was found many times. The chain links TRBV2 to TRBJ1-6, with 7 bases aligning to TRBD1. This CDR3 region has 14 residues. Germline CDR1 is SNHLY and CDR2 is FYNNEI. V shed 9 bases and J 15 bases; nucleotides not matched to a gene: 17. This CDR3 is CASTLGQFTPNLHF. The CDR3 DNA is TGTGCCAGTACCCTGGGACAGTTTACACCGAACCTCCACTTT.

This clonotype was seen more than once but under ten times. This chain links TRBV6-2 or TRBV6-3 with TRBJ2-1, with TRBD2 matching over 12 bases. V shed 4 bases, J shed 5 bases, and the junction held 3 bases outside the gene matches. In germline, CDR1 is MNHEY, CDR2 SVGEGT. The CDR3 covers 15 residues. The DNA for the CDR3 is TGTGCCAGCAGTTTCGGACTAGCGGGGAACAATGAGCAGTTCTTC. Protein sequence: CASSFGLAGNNEQFF.

This clonotype was seen a few times. The V call is TRBV2, the J call TRBJ2-1, with TRBD2 identical over 9 bases. V lost 5 bases to trimming and J lost 0 bases; unmatched junction nucleotides: 8. CDR3 size: 17 residues. Germline V gene sequence: CDR1 SNHLY, CDR2 FYNNEI. CDR3: CASSSGSGRSSYNEQFF. DNA of the CDR3: TGTGCCAGCAGTTCCGGGAGCGGGAGGTCCTCCTACAATGAGCAGTTCTTC.

This clonotype was detected many times. V usage is TRBV6-1 and J usage is TRBJ2-3; D unclear. V gave up 6 bases and J gave up 4 bases, with 11 bases separating them. This CDR3 has 13 amino acids. Germline CDR1 reads MNHNS; CDR2 reads SASEGT. CDR3 in DNA: TGTGCCAGCAGCCGTCTAGGACCAGATACGCAGTATTTT. It translates to CASSRLGPDTQYF.

This clonotype was detected ten times or more. This chain links TRBV5-1 with TRBJ2-1, with unresolved D. This CDR3 is 16 amino acids long. CDR1 and CDR2 (germline): SGHRS, YFSETQ. V was shortened by 0 bases and J by 0 bases, with 10 bases between the two germline ends. In DNA, the CDR3 is TGCGCCAGCAGCTTGGCCGGCCTTAGCTCCTACAATGAGCAGTTCTTC. Amino acids: CASSLAGLSSYNEQFF.

The V call is TRBV4-1, the J call TRBJ2-7; TRBD1 aligns across 8 bases. Trimming cost V 0 bases and J 3 bases; bases outside gene matches: 7. The germline V gene has CDR1 MGHRA and CDR2 YSYEKL. The CDR3 contains 16 residues. The CDR3 nucleotides are TGCGCCAGCAGCCAAGATCTTGCGACAGGGGTCTACGAGCAGTACTTC. Translating gives CASSQDLATGVYEQYF.

This chain uses TRBV6-1 with TRBJ2-1; TRBD2 agrees at 11 bases. CDR3 length: 17 amino acids. Per germline, CDR1 MNHNS and CDR2 SASEGT. Trimming cost V 7 bases and J 1 base; bases outside gene matches: 9. This chain's CDR3 is CASTPETSGTSYNEQFF. CDR3 in DNA: TGTGCCAGCACCCCCGAGACTAGCGGGACTTCCTACAATGAGCAGTTCTTC.

The DNA of the CDR3 is TGTGCCAGCAGAGATCCCGGGACAGGGGTAGAAAAACTGTTTTTT. Protein sequence: CASRDPGTGVEKLFF. This chain joins TRBV12-3 or TRBV12-4 and TRBJ1-4; TRBD1 aligns across 10 bases. There are 15 residues in the CDR3. The V and J ends lost 6 bases and 8 bases, in that order; junction bases with no gene match: 9.

This clonotype was detected a few times. This sequence joins TRBV7-9 and TRBJ1-1, with D unresolved. The CDR3 is made up of 16 amino acids. Trimming shortened V by 5 bases and J by 1 base, and 17 bases separated the two germline ends. The V gene's germline CDR1 is SEHNR and CDR2 FQNEAQ (reference sequence). CDR3 sequence: CASSPPPDGRNTEAFF. The CDR3 nucleotides are TGTGCCAGCAGCCCCCCCCCGGACGGAAGGAACACTGAAGCTTTCTTT.

The chain combines TRBV15 with TRBJ2-7, with 10 bases matching TRBD1. CDR1 is LNHNV, CDR2 YYDKDF, per germline (reference sequence). Trimming at V came to 1 base and at J to 7 bases, leaving 4 bases not matched to a gene. The length of the CDR3 is 14 residues. CDR3 coding DNA: TGTGCCACCAGCAGAGGACAGGGGGCTGAAGAGCAGTACTTC. It encodes CATSRGQGAEEQYF. Full variable domain (rest looked up from reference TRBV15 and TRBJ2-7): DAMVIQNPRYQVTQFGKPVTLSCSQTLNHNVMYWYQQKSSQAPKLLFHYYDKDFNNEADTPDNFQSRRPNTSFCFLDIRSPGLGDTAMYLCATSRGQGAEEQYFGPGTRLTVT.

The chain links TRBV6-2 or TRBV6-3 to TRBJ2-5, with 7 positions matching TRBD1. Trimming at V came to 6 bases and at J to 4 bases, leaving 11 bases not matched to a gene. The CDR3 sequence is 15 residues long. Germline loops: CDR1 MNHEY, CDR2 SVGEGT. The CDR3 here is CASSSGGSDRETQYF. In DNA, the CDR3 is TGTGCCAGCAGCTCAGGGGGTTCTGACAGAGAGACCCAGTACTTC.

In its sample, this clonotype was seen once. The conserved phenylalanine or tryptophan normally closing the CDR3 is absent here, so this likely arose from a read error. The chain recombines TRBV5-1 with TRBJ2-5, with no clear D. The CDR3 covers 14 residues. Germline CDR1 SGHRS, CDR2 YFSETQ. CDR3 sequence: CASSLLNSLETQYL. CDR3 coding DNA: TGTGCCAGCAGCTTACTTAATAGCTTAGAGACCCAGTACCTC.